Sequencing of this T cell receptor beta chain was carried out in a study of OX40 agonist ivuxolimab in advanced cancers. About the study: The diagnoses of dose-escalation patients were hepatocellular carcinoma, melanoma, renal cell or head and neck cancer. Under the entry rules, prior anti-PD-1, anti-PD-L1 or anti-CTLA-4 therapy was allowed, and roughly 43% had some. Partial responses were achieved by three patients, of whom one had hepatocellular carcinoma and two had cutaneous melanoma. Study-wide findings and caveats: CD8+ T cells (on average) carried more expanded clones than CD4+ T cells.

The repertoire was sequenced with immunoSEQ multiplex PCR; TCRdb's copy has only in-frame clones and lacks some. The sample records approximately 94,000 clones, around nine tenths being singletons. Looked up from germline, CDR1 is WNHNN and CDR2 is SYGVQD (reference sequence). Trimming pared 2 bases from V and 5 bases from J, leaving 16 bases between. This CDR3 spans 15 amino acids. Regarding this clone: What it binds is not known.

The sample consisted of CD4+ or CD8+ T cells sorted from blood, taken in a trial of the OX40 agonist ivuxolimab. The receptor comes from an adult with an advanced solid tumor such as melanoma, head and neck, liver or kidney cancer. V is TRBV10-1 and J is TRBJ2-7, with D possibly matching TRBD2 (5 bases). The CDR3 reads CASSETERDVDEQYF. CDR3 DNA: TGCGCCAGCAGTGAGACGGAGAGGGATGTGGACGAGCAGTACTTC.